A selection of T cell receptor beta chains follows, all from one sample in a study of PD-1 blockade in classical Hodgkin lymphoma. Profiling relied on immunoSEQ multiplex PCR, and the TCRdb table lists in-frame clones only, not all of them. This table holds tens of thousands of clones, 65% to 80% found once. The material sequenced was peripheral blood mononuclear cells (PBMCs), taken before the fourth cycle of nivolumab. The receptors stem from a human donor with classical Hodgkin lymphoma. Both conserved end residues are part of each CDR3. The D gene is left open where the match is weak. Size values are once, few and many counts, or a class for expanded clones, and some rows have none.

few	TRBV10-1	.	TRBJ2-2	TGCGCCAGCAGTGGAACTCTCGGAGGGGAGCTGTTTTTT	CASSGTLGGELFF
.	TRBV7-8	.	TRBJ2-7	TGTGCCAGCAGCTTAGCGATAGGCAGGTTTTCGTCCCTAAGTGGGCAGTACTTC	CASSLAIGRFSSLSGQYF
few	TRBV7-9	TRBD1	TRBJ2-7	TGTGCCAGCAGTCAGGACAGGTCCTACGAGCAGTACTTC	CASSQDRSYEQYF
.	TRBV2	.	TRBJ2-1	TGTGCCAGCGGCCGGGGCAGGAATGAGCAGTTCTTC	CASGRGRNEQFF
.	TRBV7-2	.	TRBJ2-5	TGTGCCAGCAGCTTATACGGGAGTGGGGAGACCCAGTACTTC	CASSLYGSGETQYF
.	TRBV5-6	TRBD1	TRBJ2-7	TGTGCCAGCAGGGACGGACAGGGTTACTCCTACGAGCAGTACTTC	CASRDGQGYSYEQYF
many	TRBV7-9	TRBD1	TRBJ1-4	TGTGCCAGCAGCTTAGCCGGGACAGGTGGCGAAAAACTGTTTTTT	CASSLAGTGGEKLFF
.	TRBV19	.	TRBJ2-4	TGTGCCAGTAGCGGGACCGCGTTTGGAAACATTCAGTACTTC	CASSGTAFGNIQYF
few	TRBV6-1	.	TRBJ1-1	TGTGCCAGCAGTTATGGGGGTAGGTCTGAAGCTTTCTTT	CASSYGGRSEAFF
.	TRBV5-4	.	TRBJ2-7	TGTGCCAGCAGCACAAGGACAGAGGATACCTACGAGCAGTACTTC	CASSTRTEDTYEQYF
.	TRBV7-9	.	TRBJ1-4	TGTGCCAGCAGCTTGACCAGCACGGAGGAAAAACTGTTTTTT	CASSLTSTEEKLFF
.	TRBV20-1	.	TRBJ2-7	TGCAGTGCTAGAGCTCGGTACGAGCAGTACTTC	CSARARYEQYF
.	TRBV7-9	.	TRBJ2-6	TGTGCCAGCAGCTTCGATGGGGCCAACGTCCTGACTTTC	CASSFDGANVLTF
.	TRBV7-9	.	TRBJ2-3	TGTGCCAGCAGCTTAGGATTTGGGAATACGCAGTATTTT	CASSLGFGNTQYF
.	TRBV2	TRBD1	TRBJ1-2	TGTGCCAGCAGTGTGGACTTCGTCCAGGGGGCGCGGGGCTACACCTTC	CASSVDFVQGARGYTF
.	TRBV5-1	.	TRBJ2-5	TGCGCCAGCAGCTTTTCGGGACTTATTGTGGAGACCCAGTACTTC	CASSFSGLIVETQYF
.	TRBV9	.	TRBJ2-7	TGTGCCAGCAGCGTCGTGAGGGAAGGCGGGACTTACTACGAGCAGTACTTC	CASSVVREGGTYYEQYF
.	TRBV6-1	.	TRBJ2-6	TGTGCCAGCAGTGTACCCAGCTCTGGGGCCAACGTCCTGACTTTC	CASSVPSSGANVLTF
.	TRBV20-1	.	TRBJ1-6	TGCAGTGCTAGGGTTCGGGACGGAAATTTATTT	CSARVRDGNLF
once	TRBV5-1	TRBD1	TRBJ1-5	TGCGCCAGCAGCTTGGGTCAGGGGGGAGATAGCAATCAGCCCCAGCATTTT	CASSLGQGGDSNQPQHF
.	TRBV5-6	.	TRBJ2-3	TGTGCCAGCAGCTCTTTGACTGGCACAGATACGCAGTATTTT	CASSSLTGTDTQYF
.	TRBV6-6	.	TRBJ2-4	TGTGCCAGCGGAGTGAGGCCCTTGAACATTCAGTACTTC	CASGVRPLNIQYF
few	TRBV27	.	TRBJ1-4	TGTGCCAGCAGTCTCACACATGCAACTAATGAAAAACTGTTTTTT	CASSLTHATNEKLFF
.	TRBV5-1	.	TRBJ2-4	TGCGCCAGCAGGTCAGGGATATCCAAAAACATTCAGTACTTC	CASRSGISKNIQYF
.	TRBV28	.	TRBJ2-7	TGTGCCAGCAGTTTACCCCTCCTGAGGGGCGAATACGAGCAGTACTTC	CASSLPLLRGEYEQYF
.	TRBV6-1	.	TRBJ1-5	TGTGCCAGCAGTGAAGGGACGCCGGGCAATCAGCCCCAGCATTTT	CASSEGTPGNQPQHF
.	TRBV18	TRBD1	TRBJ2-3	TGTGCCAGCTTCAAACAGGGGGGACCCACAGATACGCAGTATTTT	CASFKQGGPTDTQYF
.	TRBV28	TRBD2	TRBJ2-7	TGTGCCAGCAGTAACCGAGCCGGGACTAGCGGGAATGTCGAGCAGTACTTC	CASSNRAGTSGNVEQYF
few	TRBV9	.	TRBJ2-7	TGTGCCAGCAGCGTAGGGGTAGGGGGGGGACCCTACGAGCAGTACTTC	CASSVGVGGGPYEQYF
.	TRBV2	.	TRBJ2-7	TGTGCCAGCGGTCGGGGAACCTACGAGCAGTACTTC	CASGRGTYEQYF
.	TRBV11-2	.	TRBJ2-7	TGTGCCAGCAGCTTTTATAGGGATTCCTACGAGCAGTACTTC	CASSFYRDSYEQYF
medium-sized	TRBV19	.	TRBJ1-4	TGTGCCAGTAGTATACAGGCAGGTCGCGAAAAACTGTTTTTT	CASSIQAGREKLFF
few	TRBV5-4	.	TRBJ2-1	TGTGCCAGCAGCTTGGAGCTAGCCAATGAGCAGTTCTTC	CASSLELANEQFF
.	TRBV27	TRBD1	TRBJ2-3	TGTGCCAGCCGAGGGGGCCTCAACACAGATACGCAGTATTTT	CASRGGLNTDTQYF
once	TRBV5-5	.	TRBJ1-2	TGTGCCAGCAGCTTATCAGGGGTTTATGGCTACACCTTC	CASSLSGVYGYTF
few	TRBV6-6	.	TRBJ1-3	TGTGCCAGCAGCTATGGAAACACCATATATTTT	CASSYGNTIYF
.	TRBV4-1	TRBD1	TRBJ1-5	TGCGCCAGCAGCCAAGATGACAGGGAAGATCAGCCCCAGCATTTT	CASSQDDREDQPQHF
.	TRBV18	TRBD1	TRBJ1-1	TGTGCCAGCTCACCAAGGACAGGGACAACTGAAGCTTTCTTT	CASSPRTGTTEAFF
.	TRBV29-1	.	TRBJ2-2	TGCAGCGTTGAAGGGCCGAATAATAACCCCGGGGAGCTGTTTTTT	CSVEGPNNNPGELFF